Below are 29 T cell receptor beta chains sequenced from a single sample in a study of CD8+ T cells in alopecia areata. This sample's treatment: oral pan-JAK inhibitor, 5-10 mg twice daily. Investigators isolated RNA and reverse transcribed it into cDNA to act as the sequencing template. Clones were read by immunoSEQ multiplex PCR, and TCRdb kept only the in-frame ones, dropping some. The sample lists over 150,000 clones; around 60% were seen once. Sequencing was performed on CD8+ T cells sorted from blood, taken at week 24, from a patient treated with tofacitinib. The receptors were gathered from a human donor with alopecia areata.

This clone was counted only a few times. The V and J genes are TRBV29-1 and TRBJ2-1, with D hard to call. In germline, CDR1 is SQVTM, CDR2 ANQGSEA. Trimming left V 6 bases short and J 7 bases short, with 19 bases between. CDR3 length equals 14 residues. In nucleotides, the CDR3 is TGCAGCGTCGTCGACTGGCAAGGTGGGAATGAGCAGTTCTTC. This encodes CSVVDWQGGNEQFF.

This chain uses TRBV4-1 with TRBJ2-7, with D tentatively TRBD2 (6 bases). The V gene lost 3 bases and the J gene lost 6 bases, with 12 bases spanning the gap. The germline V gene encodes CDR1 MGHRA and CDR2 YSYEKL. The CDR3 runs to 13 residues. The CDR3 sequence is CASSQGGVREQYF. The CDR3 DNA follows: TGCGCCAGCAGCCAGGGGGGTGTACGCGAGCAGTACTTC.

The rearrangement links TRBV27 to TRBJ2-7; 11 nucleotides match TRBD2. This CDR3 spans 14 amino acids. Germline-derived CDR1 and CDR2 are MNHEY and SMNVEV (reference sequence). The trim removed 4 bases at V and 2 bases at J, leaving 1 base unmatched. The CDR3: CASSSLAGAYEQYF. CDR3 DNA sequence: TGTGCCAGCAGTTCACTAGCGGGGGCCTACGAGCAGTACTTC.

The J gene is TRBJ2-1, the V gene TRBV19; D is uncertain. Trimming shortened V by 1 base and J by 5 bases, and 6 bases separated the two germline ends. The CDR3 length is 13 residues. Germline CDR1 LNHDA, CDR2 SQIVND (reference sequence). CDR3 loop: CASSIVTNNEQFF. The CDR3, as DNA: TGTGCCAGTAGTATAGTCACCAACAATGAGCAGTTCTTC.

The chain is built from TRBV7-9 and TRBJ1-1, with unresolved D. The CDR3 sequence is 14 residues long. Trimming removed 0 bases at V and 0 bases at J, with 5 bases between. Germline V lookup: CDR1 SEHNR, CDR2 FQNEAQ (reference sequence). The CDR3 region is CASSLAAVNTEAFF. The CDR3 DNA sequence: TGTGCCAGCAGCTTAGCAGCAGTGAACACTGAAGCTTTCTTT. Full variable domain (remainder filled in from reference TRBV7-9 and TRBJ1-1): DTGVSQNPRHKITKRGQNVTFRCDPISEHNRLYWYRQTLGQGPEFLTYFQNEAQLEKSRLLSDRFSAERPKGSFSTLEIQRTEQGDSAMYLCASSLAAVNTEAFFGQGTRLTVV.

In its sample, this clone was seen a few times. The J gene is TRBJ2-2, the V gene TRBV7-9; TRBD1 matches 11 bases. Germline V CDR1 and CDR2: SEHNR, FQNEAQ (reference sequence). The CDR3 spans 16 residues. V shed 5 bases and J 0 bases; nucleotides not matched to a gene: 2. The CDR3 DNA sequence: TGTGCCAGCAGCCCGGGACAGGGGGCGAACACCGGGGAGCTGTTTTTT. This sequence encodes CASSPGQGANTGELFF.

This chain links TRBV30 with TRBJ1-5; D remains unclear. The V and J ends lost 7 bases and 1 base respectively, with 8 bases between them. The germline V gene has CDR1 GTSNPN and CDR2 SVGIG (reference sequence). The CDR3 loop spans 12 amino acids. CDR3 coding DNA: TGTGCCTCCCAGGCGAGCAATCAGCCCCAGCATTTT. As protein: CASQASNQPQHF.

This clone was counted only a few times. The rearrangement uses TRBV18 and TRBJ1-1; TRBD1 is a possible D gene (6 bases). The CDR3 runs 14 residues. CDR1 and CDR2 (germline): KGHSH, LQKENI. V was cut by 0 bases and J by 1 base, with 6 bases left in between. The CDR3: CASSPPGANTEAFF. CDR3 nucleotide sequence: TGTGCCAGCTCACCACCGGGGGCGAACACTGAAGCTTTCTTT.

This chain uses TRBV6-1 with TRBJ1-2; 7 bases agree with TRBD1. V lost 2 bases to trimming and J lost 8 bases; unmatched junction nucleotides: 8. The CDR3 sequence is 14 residues long. Germline V gene lookup returns CDR1 MNHNS and CDR2 SASEGT. CDR3 region: CASSEWVGGYGYTF. The CDR3, as DNA: TGTGCCAGCAGTGAATGGGTAGGGGGCTACGGCTACACCTTC.

The J gene is TRBJ1-1, the V gene TRBV27; possible D gene TRBD1, 5 bases. The CDR3 runs to 12 residues. V shed 5 bases and J shed 3 bases, with 7 bases lying between them. CDR1 MNHEY and CDR2 SMNVEV come from the germline V gene (reference sequence). CDR3 nucleotide sequence: TGTGCCAGCAGTAGAGGGGACACTGAAGCTTTCTTT. The encoded protein is CASSRGDTEAFF.

This clone was counted once. This chain joins TRBV10-3 and TRBJ2-7; D possibly corresponds to TRBD2 (6 bases). The CDR3 covers 14 residues. Between the trimmed V and J ends, which lost 0 bases and 6 bases, there was a span of 12 bases. CDR1 is ENHRY, CDR2 SYGVKD, per germline. The CDR3 is CAISESGGRVEQYF. DNA of the CDR3: TGTGCCATCAGTGAGTCGGGGGGTAGGGTCGAGCAGTACTTC.

In its sample, this clone was seen a few times. The chain carries TRBV7-9 and TRBJ2-3; D is possibly TRBD1 (6 bases). The V gene's germline CDR1 is SEHNR and CDR2 FQNEAQ (reference sequence). CDR3 length equals 14 residues. Trimming took 2 bases from V and 5 from J, leaving 11 bases between them. The CDR3 coding sequence is TGTGCCAGCAGCTTATTGGGGGCAATAGATACGCAGTATTTT. Its translation: CASSLLGAIDTQYF. Full variable domain (rest looked up from reference TRBV7-9 and TRBJ2-3): DTGVSQNPRHKITKRGQNVTFRCDPISEHNRLYWYRQTLGQGPEFLTYFQNEAQLEKSRLLSDRFSAERPKGSFSTLEIQRTEQGDSAMYLCASSLLGAIDTQYFGPGTRLTVL.

This clone was detected only a few times. CDR3 residues: CASSLPRGRDTDTQYF. In nucleotides, the CDR3 is TGTGCCAGCAGTTTACCCCGGGGGAGAGATACAGATACGCAGTATTTT. V and J are TRBV28 and TRBJ2-3, with D maybe TRBD2 (6 bases). V was cut by 2 bases and J by 3 bases, with 15 bases left in between. This CDR3 is built from 16 residues. Germline V gene sequence: CDR1 MDHEN, CDR2 SYDVKM.

This clone showed up just a few times. V and J are TRBV2 and TRBJ2-1, with D perhaps matching TRBD1 (5 bases). The CDR3 extends over 14 amino acids. Germline V lookup: CDR1 SNHLY, CDR2 FYNNEI. Trimming stripped 8 bases from V and 4 bases from J, with 15 bases between. The CDR3 bases are TGTGCCAGCGGGGCTTCATTAGGGTACAATGAGCAGTTCTTC. Translating it yields CASGASLGYNEQFF. Using reference TRBV2 and TRBJ2-1 for the parts outside the CDR3, the full variable domain is EPEVTQTPSHQVTQMGQEVILRCVPISNHLYFYWYRQILGQKVEFLVSFYNNEISEKSEIFDDQFSVERPDGSNFTLKIRSTKLEDSAMYFCASGASLGYNEQFFGPGTRLTVL.

The V gene is TRBV4-1, the J gene TRBJ2-7, with a possible D match to TRBD2 (7 bases). The length of the CDR3 is 15 residues. Germline lookup yields CDR1 MGHRA and CDR2 YSYEKL. Trimming removed 1 base from V and 6 bases from J, with 16 bases in between. CDR3: CASSQVGGDEGEQYF. For the CDR3, the DNA is TGCGCCAGCAGCCAAGTAGGGGGGGATGAAGGCGAGCAGTACTTC.

The V and J genes are TRBV18 and TRBJ2-3, with D possibly TRBD1 on 7 matching bases. The V end was cut by 4 bases, the J end by 2 bases, with 22 bases between. Germline V gives CDR1 KGHSH, CDR2 LQKENI. CDR3 length: 18 residues. CDR3 sequence reads: CASSRSTGRKAHTDTQYF. CDR3 DNA: TGTGCCAGCTCACGATCGACAGGGAGGAAGGCACACACAGATACGCAGTATTTT.

The gene calls are TRBV2 and TRBJ1-5; D perhaps matches TRBD1 (6 bases). CDR3 length equals 15 residues. The germline gives CDR1 SNHLY, CDR2 FYNNEI. V gave up 4 bases and J gave up 2 bases, with 12 bases separating them. In DNA, the CDR3 is TGTGCCAGCAGTGGTACGGGGGGCGGCAATCAGCCCCAGCATTTT. As protein: CASSGTGGGNQPQHF.

This clone has just a few counts. The J gene is TRBJ2-3, the V gene TRBV4-1; no clear D gene. Between the trimmed V and J ends, which lost 4 bases and 4 bases, there was a span of 12 bases. This CDR3 spans 14 amino acids. Germline V lookup: CDR1 MGHRA, CDR2 YSYEKL. This chain's CDR3 is CASSPRSRADTQYF. The CDR3 bases are TGCGCCAGCAGCCCGAGGTCCCGTGCAGATACGCAGTATTTT.

The V and J genes are TRBV7-8 and TRBJ2-1; D is uncertain. V lost 0 bases, J lost 8 bases, and 2 bases lay in between. CDR1 and CDR2 from the germline V gene are SGHVS and FQNEAQ. This CDR3 is 11 amino acids long. CDR3 loop: CASSLADEQFF. Here the CDR3 DNA reads TGTGCCAGCAGCTTAGCGGATGAGCAGTTCTTC.

J is TRBJ1-5 and V is TRBV25-1, with D uncertain. The length of the CDR3 is 14 residues. Germline lookup yields CDR1 MGHDK and CDR2 SYGVNS. Trimming removed 5 bases from V and 2 bases from J, with 10 bases in between. The CDR3 sequence is CASSSGFGNQPQHF. CDR3 in DNA: TGTGCCAGCAGTTCCGGGTTTGGCAATCAGCCCCAGCATTTT. The whole variable domain, filled in from reference TRBV25-1 and TRBJ1-5, reads EADIYQTPRYLVIGTGKKITLECSQTMGHDKMYWYQQDPGMELHLIHYSYGVNSTEKGDLSSESTVSRIRTEHFPLTLESARPSHTSQYLCASSSGFGNQPQHFGDGTRLSIL.

This clone is a singleton in its sample. The rearrangement joins TRBV13 to TRBJ2-7; 8 bases are shared with TRBD1. The CDR3 totals 13 residues. Germline lookup yields CDR1 PRHDT and CDR2 FYEKMQ (reference sequence). The V segment lost 5 bases and the J segment 3 bases; nucleotides outside the gene matches: 3. This CDR3 reads CASSGQGVYEQYF. The CDR3 DNA follows: TGTGCCAGCAGCGGACAGGGCGTCTACGAGCAGTACTTC.

The CDR3 bases are TGTGCCTGGAGTCCCGGGCGCCGAGGGCAGTTCTTC. This gives the protein CAWSPGRRGQFF. The chain links TRBV30 to TRBJ2-1, with D uncertain. The CDR3 is 12 amino acids. The germline V and J ends were trimmed by 2 bases and 12 bases, with 14 bases remaining between them. Germline values: CDR1 GTSNPN, CDR2 SVGIG (reference sequence).

V gene TRBV2 combines with J gene TRBJ1-5, with a weak D call TRBD1 (6 bases). The length of the CDR3 is 16 residues. CDR1 is SNHLY, CDR2 FYNNEI, per germline. V dropped 4 bases and J dropped 2 bases, with 15 bases sitting between them. The CDR3 protein is CASSGQGGVGNQPQHF. In nucleotides, the CDR3 is TGTGCCAGCAGTGGTCAAGGGGGGGTGGGCAATCAGCCCCAGCATTTT.

This clone was found a few times. The chain joins TRBV5-1 to TRBJ2-7, with 7 nucleotides matching TRBD1. Per the germline V gene, CDR1 is SGHRS and CDR2 is YFSETQ. After removal of 0 bases from V and 4 bases from J, the junction contained 10 bases not matched to a gene. This CDR3 is 16 amino acids long. CDR3 sequence (DNA): TGCGCCAGCAGCTTGGCCGAGGGGGCGGTTACTTACGAGCAGTACTTC. Encoded protein: CASSLAEGAVTYEQYF.

This clone turned up a few times. The rearrangement uses TRBV15 and TRBJ2-1; D may be TRBD1 (5 bases). Germline assignment: CDR1 LNHNV and CDR2 YYDKDF (reference sequence). The CDR3 sequence is 11 residues long. Trimming pared 0 bases from V and 15 bases from J, leaving 9 bases between. This CDR3 reads CATSRDRVAFF. The DNA for the CDR3 is TGTGCCACCAGCAGAGACAGGGTGGCGTTCTTC.

This clone was detected a few times. The genes are TRBV11-2 and TRBJ2-3; D may be TRBD1 (5 bases). V was cut by 10 bases and J by 1 base, with 12 bases left in between. The germline V gene has CDR1 SGHAT and CDR2 FQNNGV. The length of the CDR3 is 13 residues. The CDR3 coding sequence is TGTGCCACCGAAGGGGTCGGCACAGATACGCAGTATTTT. As protein: CATEGVGTDTQYF.

CDR3 residues: CASSDVRAYNEQFF. The CDR3 DNA follows: TGTGCCAGCAGTGATGTTAGGGCCTACAATGAGCAGTTCTTC. This chain joins TRBV2 and TRBJ2-1; no clear D gene. Germline V gene lookup returns CDR1 SNHLY and CDR2 FYNNEI. Trimming cost V 3 bases and J 2 bases, with 8 bases left between them. The CDR3 covers 14 residues.

The rearrangement joins TRBV27 to TRBJ2-1; no definite D call. V lost 6 bases and J lost 3, with 6 bases in between. This CDR3 is built from 12 residues. The germline V gene encodes CDR1 MNHEY and CDR2 SMNVEV (reference sequence). Written as DNA, the CDR3 is TGTGCCAGCAGCACCTTCTACAATGAGCAGTTCTTC. Translating gives CASSTFYNEQFF.

The chain recombines TRBV7-9 with TRBJ2-1; D might be TRBD2 (5 bases). This CDR3 has 17 amino acids. Germline V gives CDR1 SEHNR, CDR2 FQNEAQ (reference sequence). Trimming took off 2 bases at V and 0 bases at J, with 14 bases between the two ends. The CDR3 nucleotides read TGTGCCAGCAGCTTAAGGGTGAGGGAAATCTCCTACAATGAGCAGTTCTTC. Its protein is CASSLRVREISYNEQFF.